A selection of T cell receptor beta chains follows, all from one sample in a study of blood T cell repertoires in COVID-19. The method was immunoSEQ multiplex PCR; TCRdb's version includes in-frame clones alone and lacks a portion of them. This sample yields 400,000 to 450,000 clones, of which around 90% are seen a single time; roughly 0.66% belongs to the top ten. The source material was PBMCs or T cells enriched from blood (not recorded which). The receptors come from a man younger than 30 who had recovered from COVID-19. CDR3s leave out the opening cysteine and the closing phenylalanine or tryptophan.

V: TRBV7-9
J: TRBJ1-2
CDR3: ASSLGVDYGYT

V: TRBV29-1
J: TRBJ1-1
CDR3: SGDRGSTEAF

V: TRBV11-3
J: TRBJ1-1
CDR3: ASSPVGGEGNTEAF

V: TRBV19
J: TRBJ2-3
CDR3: ASSMGRQGPGDTQY

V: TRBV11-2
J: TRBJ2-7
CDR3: ASSLEGTGRAEQY

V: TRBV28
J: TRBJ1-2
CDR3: ASSLRDRGYT

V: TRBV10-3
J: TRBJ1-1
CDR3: ATSTGEAEAF

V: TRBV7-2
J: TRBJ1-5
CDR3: ASSLSAYDQPQH

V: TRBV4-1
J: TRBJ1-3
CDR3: ASSQLPQGGGNTIY

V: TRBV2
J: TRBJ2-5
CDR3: ASRKTSKETQY

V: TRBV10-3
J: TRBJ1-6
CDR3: AISEGTAYNSPLH

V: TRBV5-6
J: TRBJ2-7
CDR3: ASSLAIWAGEQYSYEQY

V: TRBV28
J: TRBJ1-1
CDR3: ASGHTEAF

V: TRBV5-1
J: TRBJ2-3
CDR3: ASSLGHTSTDTQY

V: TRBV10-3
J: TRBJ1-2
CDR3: AISVLTGERHGYT

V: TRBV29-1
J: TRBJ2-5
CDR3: SSRQGETQY

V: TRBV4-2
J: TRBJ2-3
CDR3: ASSQGRGASGSLGADTQY

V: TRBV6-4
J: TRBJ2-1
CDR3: ASSDERGNEQF

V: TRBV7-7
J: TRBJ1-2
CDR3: ASSLEAGGDGYGYT

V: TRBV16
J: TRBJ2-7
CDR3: ASSQSLAGGTYEQY

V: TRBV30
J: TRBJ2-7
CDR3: AWNRLSYEQY

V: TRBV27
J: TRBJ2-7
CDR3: ASSRGQGYEQY

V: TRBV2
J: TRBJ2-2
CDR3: ASSEEVSLNTGELF

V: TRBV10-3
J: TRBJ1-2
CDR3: AISVDGQSFYGYT

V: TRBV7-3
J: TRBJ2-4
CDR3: ASRLDLAVIFNIQY

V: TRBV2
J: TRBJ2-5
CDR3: ATTGLERPETQY

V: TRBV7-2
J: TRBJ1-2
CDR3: ASSLQQGSGGYT

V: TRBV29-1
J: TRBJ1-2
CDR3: SVEGQGDGYT

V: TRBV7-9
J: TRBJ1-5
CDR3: ASSLETGAHSNQPQH

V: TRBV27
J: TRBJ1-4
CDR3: ASSFLDRPREKLF

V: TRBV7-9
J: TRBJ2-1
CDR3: ASSLVYLAGGEQF

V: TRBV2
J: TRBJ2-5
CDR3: ASRLGQETQY

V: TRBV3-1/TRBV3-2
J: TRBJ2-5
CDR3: ASSQIETGFGQETQY

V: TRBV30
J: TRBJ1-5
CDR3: AWSVTVYQPQH

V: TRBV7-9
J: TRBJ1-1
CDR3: ASSYERGTEAF

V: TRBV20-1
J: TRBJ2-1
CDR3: SALQGNEQF

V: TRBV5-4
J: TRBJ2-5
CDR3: ASSSSGRAGQETQY

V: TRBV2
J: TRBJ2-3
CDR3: ASSRTGGGGDTQY

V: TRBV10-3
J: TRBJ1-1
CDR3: AIKGQPGTEAF

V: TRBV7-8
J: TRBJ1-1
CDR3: ASSWGGTEAF

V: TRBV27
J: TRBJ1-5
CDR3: ASRPYLGGQPQH

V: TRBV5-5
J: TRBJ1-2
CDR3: ASSSNPPGLLHT

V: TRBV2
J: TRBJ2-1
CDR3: ASSVLAGGFGEQF

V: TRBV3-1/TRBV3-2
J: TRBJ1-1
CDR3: ASSRGVAANTEAF

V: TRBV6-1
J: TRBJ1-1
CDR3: ASSENRGRGAF

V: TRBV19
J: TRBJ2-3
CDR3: ASRQTGTGLTDTQY

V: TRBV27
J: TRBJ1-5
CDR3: ASRPESLGNQPQH

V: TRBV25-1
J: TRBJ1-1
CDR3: ASKGAEAF

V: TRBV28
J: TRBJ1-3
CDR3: ASSLGASGNTIY

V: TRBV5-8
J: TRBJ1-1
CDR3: ASSLDRGQAF

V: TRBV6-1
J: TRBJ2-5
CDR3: ASSDPSGRIGRAQY